This T cell receptor (beta chain) is from a study of neurological immune-mediated disorders. Worth noting for this clonotype: A read error may be the cause here, since a much bigger clone is one base away.

From 2 million PBMCs stored at -80 C, the unsorted libraries were generated. There are 13 residues in the CDR3. Germline CDR1 MDHEN, CDR2 SYDVKM. Trimming took off 3 bases at V and 1 base at J, with 6 bases between the two ends. One entry per CDR3 protein, called by TCRdb with MiXCR from the 5' RACE reads. This table holds over 35,000 distinct CDR3 sequences, over 9.5% found once. The TCR sequence derives from a female donor in good health. This chain joins TRBV28 and TRBJ1-2; TRBD1 is a possible D gene (5 bases). Material for sequencing was PBMCs. CDR3 region: CASSFGGNYGYTF. Here the CDR3 DNA reads TGTGCCAGCAGTTTTGGGGGTAACTATGGCTACACCTTC.